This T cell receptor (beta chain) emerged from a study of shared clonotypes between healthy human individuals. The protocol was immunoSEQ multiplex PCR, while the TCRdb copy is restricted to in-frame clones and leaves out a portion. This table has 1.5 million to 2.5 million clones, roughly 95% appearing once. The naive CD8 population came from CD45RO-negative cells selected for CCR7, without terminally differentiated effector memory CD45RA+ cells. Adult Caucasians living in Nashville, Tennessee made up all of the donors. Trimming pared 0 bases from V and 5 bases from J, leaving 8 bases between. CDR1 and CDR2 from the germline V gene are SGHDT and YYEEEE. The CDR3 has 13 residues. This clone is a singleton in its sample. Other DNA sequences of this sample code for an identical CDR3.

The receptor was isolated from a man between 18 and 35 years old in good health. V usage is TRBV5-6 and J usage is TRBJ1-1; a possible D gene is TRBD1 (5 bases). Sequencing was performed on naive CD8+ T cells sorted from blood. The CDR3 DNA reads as TGTGCCAGCAGCTTGGTAAGGGGAACTGAAGCTTTCTTT. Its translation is CASSLVRGTEAFF.